The 31 T cell receptor beta chains below were found in one sample sequenced in a study of T cell responses to AZD1222 COVID-19 vaccine. Here immunoSEQ multiplex PCR was the method, and the copy in TCRdb shows in-frame clones only, minus some. The repertoire holds tens of thousands of clones, with around 84% as singletons. The sample in question was peripheral blood, obtained on day 0 of AZD1222 vaccination. The source is an adult in good health.

The J gene is TRBJ2-5, the V gene TRBV7-2; D possibly corresponds to TRBD1 (7 bases). Germline V gene lookup returns CDR1 SGHTA and CDR2 FQGNSA. This CDR3 spans 14 amino acids. V lost 2 bases and J lost 5, with 12 bases in between. The CDR3 coding sequence is TGTGCCAGCAGCTTACAGGCAGGGGGGGAGACCCAGTACTTC. This gives the protein CASSLQAGGETQYF.

The gene calls are TRBV6-5 and TRBJ1-4; tentatively, D is TRBD1 (5 bases). Trimming shortened V by 5 bases and J by 8 bases, and 12 bases separated the two germline ends. Germline-derived CDR1 and CDR2 are MNHEY and SVGAGI. This CDR3 region has 13 residues. The CDR3: CASSTGGGEKLFF. As DNA, the CDR3 is TGTGCCAGCAGTACAGGAGGAGGAGAAAAACTGTTTTTT.

The genes are TRBV28 and TRBJ1-5; 8 bases fit TRBD1. Trimming cost V 6 bases and J 5 bases; bases outside gene matches: 9. CDR3 length: 15 residues. Germline V lookup: CDR1 MDHEN, CDR2 SYDVKM. The CDR3 spells CASRTRGPTDQPQHF. Here the CDR3 DNA reads TGTGCCAGCAGGACCAGGGGGCCCACTGATCAGCCCCAGCATTTT.

The chain combines TRBV5-1 with TRBJ1-4; the D gene is possibly TRBD1 (6 bases). Trimming stripped 1 base from V and 7 bases from J, with 11 bases between. CDR3 length equals 14 residues. Germline CDR1 SGHRS, CDR2 YFSETQ. The CDR3 region has the DNA TGCGCCAGCAGCTTGTCATCAGGGGCTGAAAAACTGTTTTTT. This translates into CASSLSSGAEKLFF.

J is TRBJ1-6 and V is TRBV28; no clear D gene. CDR1 is MDHEN and CDR2 is SYDVKM in the germline V gene. The V and J ends lost 3 bases and 10 bases respectively, with 7 bases between them. The CDR3 has 12 amino acids. In nucleotides, the CDR3 is TGTGCCAGCAGTTTTAGGGAGTCACCCCTCCACTTT. Its protein is CASSFRESPLHF. The whole variable domain, remainder taken from reference TRBV28 and TRBJ1-6, is DVKVTQSSRYLVKRTGEKVFLECVQDMDHENMFWYRQDPGLGLRLIYFSYDVKMKEKGDIPEGYSVSREKKERFSLILESASTNQTSMYLCASSFRESPLHFGNGTRLTVT.

This clone was seen a handful of times. CDR3 residues: CASRTGEGAYGYTF. The DNA for the CDR3 is TGTGCCAGCCGTACAGGAGAAGGGGCCTATGGCTACACCTTC. The gene calls are TRBV6-6 and TRBJ1-2; TRBD1 might be the D (5 bases). CDR1 and CDR2 (germline): MNHNY, SVGAGI (reference sequence). The CDR3 sequence is 14 residues long. The V end was cut by 8 bases, the J end by 4 bases, with 17 bases between.

The chain employs TRBV18 and TRBJ2-3; 7 bases agree with TRBD2. Germline CDR1 reads KGHSH; CDR2 reads LQKENI. V shed 3 bases, J shed 4 bases, and the junction held 4 bases outside the gene matches. The CDR3 length is 14 residues. The CDR3 reads CASSPPTSSDTQYF. Here the CDR3 DNA reads TGTGCCAGCTCACCCCCGACTAGCTCAGATACGCAGTATTTT.

This rearrangement joins TRBV15 to TRBJ2-3; D is uncertain. Trimming stripped 1 base from V and 0 bases from J, with 14 bases between. This CDR3 is 17 amino acids long. Germline V CDR1 and CDR2: LNHNV, YYDKDF (reference sequence). CDR3 residues: CATSRARRGLSTDTQYF. The CDR3, as DNA: TGTGCCACCAGCAGAGCGCGGCGCGGCCTAAGCACAGATACGCAGTATTTT.

The chain links TRBV5-1 to TRBJ1-4; D gene ambiguous. CDR1 and CDR2 from the germline V gene are SGHRS and YFSETQ. CDR3 length: 14 amino acids. V gave up 6 bases and J gave up 4 bases, with 13 bases separating them. Here the CDR3 reads CASNLGSVNEKLFF. The CDR3 DNA follows: TGCGCCAGCAACTTAGGCTCTGTTAATGAAAAACTGTTTTTT.

The CDR3 loop is CASSQDQGQVLNQPQHF. For the CDR3, the DNA is TGTGCCAGCAGCCAAGACCAGGGGCAAGTTTTGAATCAGCCCCAGCATTTT. The chain couples TRBV3-1 (or the pseudogene TRBV3-2) to TRBJ1-5, with D possibly matching TRBD1 (6 bases). CDR1 is LGHDT, CDR2 YNNKEL, per germline (reference sequence). V dropped 0 bases and J dropped 4 bases, with 16 bases sitting between them. This CDR3 contains 17 residues.

This sequence joins TRBV28 and TRBJ2-5; 8 positions agree with TRBD1. CDR1 and CDR2 (germline): MDHEN, SYDVKM. Trimming removed 1 base from V and 1 base from J; junction bases left unmatched: 5. This CDR3 is built from 16 residues. Here the CDR3 reads CASSLYRTGTQETQYF. The CDR3 bases are TGTGCCAGCAGTTTATATCGGACAGGGACCCAAGAGACCCAGTACTTC.

This clone appeared a single time. The chain employs TRBV7-8 and TRBJ2-7; 9 positions agree with TRBD1. This CDR3 has 17 amino acids. J lost 4 bases, V lost 2 bases, and 12 bases had no gene match. CDR1 is SGHVS and CDR2 is FQNEAQ in the germline V gene. The CDR3 nucleotides read TGTGCCAGCAGCTTAAACCCACCCGGGACAGGGTTGTACGAGCAGTACTTC. Encoded protein: CASSLNPPGTGLYEQYF.

This chain joins TRBV19 and TRBJ1-6, with D tentatively TRBD1 (6 bases). The CDR3 runs 14 residues. V dropped 3 bases and J dropped 5 bases, with 8 bases sitting between them. The germline V gene encodes CDR1 LNHDA and CDR2 SQIVND (reference sequence). CDR3 bases: TGTGCCAGTAGTATGAGGACAGATAATTCACCCCTCCACTTT. It translates to CASSMRTDNSPLHF.

This sequence joins TRBV29-1 and TRBJ2-2; the match to TRBD1 covers 8 bases. Germline CDR1 is SQVTM and CDR2 is ANQGSEA. The CDR3 contains 17 residues. V was clipped by 1 base and J by 5 bases; unmatched bases: 12. CDR3 nucleotides: TGCAGCGTTGAAGGGTGGGGACAGGTTCTAGGGACCGGGGAGCTGTTTTTT. This gives the protein CSVEGWGQVLGTGELFF.

This chain links TRBV28 with TRBJ2-7; D is ambiguous. CDR3 length equals 13 residues. Trimming shortened V by 3 bases and J by 6 bases, and 12 bases separated the two germline ends. Germline CDR1 is MDHEN and CDR2 is SYDVKM. This chain's CDR3 is CASSFESEFEQYF. The DNA for the CDR3 is TGTGCCAGCAGTTTCGAGTCTGAGTTCGAGCAGTACTTC.

The chain couples TRBV10-3 to TRBJ2-1; 11 bases map to TRBD2. CDR1 ENHRY and CDR2 SYGVKD come from the germline V gene. Trimming removed 10 bases from V and 5 bases from J; junction bases left unmatched: 10. CDR3 length: 15 amino acids. Written as DNA, the CDR3 is TGTGCCACCATCTTTTCGACTAGCGGGAACAATGAGCAGTTCTTC. Protein: CATIFSTSGNNEQFF.

The rearrangement joins TRBV19 to TRBJ2-1; the match to TRBD2 covers 14 bases. The germline CDR1 and CDR2 sequences are LNHDA and SQIVND (reference sequence). This CDR3 contains 17 residues. Trimming took 6 bases from V and 6 from J; bases not matched to a gene: 10. CDR3 sequence (DNA): TGTGCCAGTAGGGTGGGACTAGCGGGAGAAAGGGGCAATGAGCAGTTCTTC. This translates into CASRVGLAGERGNEQFF.

The V gene is TRBV7-9, the J gene TRBJ1-5; D is perhaps TRBD1 (6 bases). V shed 5 bases and J shed 3 bases, with 11 bases lying between them. Per the germline V gene, CDR1 is SEHNR and CDR2 is FQNEAQ (reference sequence). The CDR3 has 14 amino acids. CDR3 DNA sequence: TGTGCCAGCAGCCCCACAGGGCACAATCAGCCCCAGCATTTT. It is translated as CASSPTGHNQPQHF. Full variable domain (outside the CDR3, taken from reference TRBV7-9 and TRBJ1-5): DTGVSQNPRHKITKRGQNVTFRCDPISEHNRLYWYRQTLGQGPEFLTYFQNEAQLEKSRLLSDRFSAERPKGSFSTLEIQRTEQGDSAMYLCASSPTGHNQPQHFGDGTRLSIL.

This clone was seen a handful of times. The chain employs TRBV7-9 and TRBJ2-1; 13 positions agree with TRBD2. The CDR3 is made up of 15 amino acids. CDR1 and CDR2 (germline): SEHNR, FQNEAQ (reference sequence). V shed 5 bases, J shed 6 bases, and the junction held 4 bases outside the gene matches. CDR3 in amino acids: CASSRTSGRINEQFF. The CDR3 region has the DNA TGTGCCAGCAGCCGGACTAGCGGGAGAATCAATGAGCAGTTCTTC.

The chain employs TRBV28 and TRBJ1-4; weak D call: TRBD1 (5 bases). The germline V and J ends were trimmed by 8 bases and 8 bases, with 9 bases remaining between them. Germline V gene lookup returns CDR1 MDHEN and CDR2 SYDVKM. The CDR3 runs to 11 residues. The chain's CDR3 is CASGQWEKLFF. CDR3 DNA sequence: TGTGCCAGCGGACAATGGGAAAAACTGTTTTTT.

The chain uses TRBV5-1 and TRBJ1-1, with D perhaps matching TRBD1 (6 bases). Germline V lookup: CDR1 SGHRS, CDR2 YFSETQ. The V gene lost 1 base and the J gene lost 8 bases, with 12 bases spanning the gap. The CDR3 loop spans 13 amino acids. The CDR3 protein is CASSLTTGTEAFF. DNA for the CDR3: TGCGCCAGCAGCTTGACTACAGGGACCGAAGCTTTCTTT.

This clone was counted only a few times. The rearrangement joins TRBV5-1 to TRBJ2-7; 7 nucleotides match TRBD1. Losses at the gene ends were 0 bases for V and 5 bases for J; bases not matched to a gene: 8. The CDR3 is 15 amino acids. Germline lookup yields CDR1 SGHRS and CDR2 YFSETQ. CDR3 residues: CASSLGQGPLHEQYF. For the CDR3, the DNA is TGCGCCAGCAGCTTGGGACAGGGCCCCCTCCACGAGCAGTACTTC.

The CDR3 is CASSRLNSPLHF. DNA of the CDR3: TGTGCCAGCAGTCGGCTTAATTCACCCCTCCACTTT. V gene TRBV6-5 combines with J gene TRBJ1-6; D is unresolved. V gave up 5 bases and J gave up 6 bases, with 5 bases separating them. The germline gives CDR1 MNHEY, CDR2 SVGAGI. This CDR3 contains 12 residues.

J is TRBJ1-3 and V is TRBV19, with D tentatively TRBD1 (6 bases). The CDR3 is 16 residues long. Germline V gives CDR1 LNHDA, CDR2 SQIVND (reference sequence). Trimming removed 5 bases at V and 0 bases at J, with 14 bases between. This CDR3 reads CASSLRDTHSGNTIYF. DNA for the CDR3: TGTGCCAGTAGTCTTAGGGACACCCACTCTGGAAACACCATATATTTT.

The chain links TRBV9 to TRBJ1-2; no clear D gene. This CDR3 is built from 15 residues. Germline V gives CDR1 SGDLS, CDR2 YYNGEE. The V end lost 0 bases, the J end lost 4 bases, and 13 bases lay between the germline ends. Here the CDR3 DNA reads TGTGCCAGCAGCGTAGGAAACCCGAACGGCTATGGCTACACCTTC. Translating gives CASSVGNPNGYGYTF.

This clone occurred once. The genes are TRBV4-1 and TRBJ2-1, with D possibly being TRBD2 (5 bases). In germline, CDR1 is MGHRA, CDR2 YSYEKL. This CDR3 has 17 residues. Deletions cut 4 bases from V and 4 bases from J, with 20 bases between. The CDR3 bases are TGCGCCAGCAGCCCAGAGGAGAGCGGAGCGAGTTACAATGAGCAGTTCTTC. Amino acid sequence: CASSPEESGASYNEQFF.

The chain has TRBV2 and TRBJ1-5, with D possibly matching TRBD1 (5 bases). Germline V gene lookup returns CDR1 SNHLY and CDR2 FYNNEI. There are 14 residues in the CDR3. V lost 6 bases, J lost 0 bases, and 9 bases lay in between. Here the CDR3 reads CASRDKDSNQPQHF. In DNA form, the CDR3 reads TGTGCCAGCAGGGACAAAGATAGCAATCAGCCCCAGCATTTT.

This chain connects TRBV28 to TRBJ2-7; 12 bases align to TRBD2. V was pared by 1 base and J by 4 bases, with 2 bases of the junction left unmatched. Looked up from germline, CDR1 is MDHEN and CDR2 is SYDVKM. This CDR3 region has 15 residues. The CDR3 protein is CASSLLGLAGYEQYF. CDR3 nucleotides: TGTGCCAGCAGTTTATTGGGACTAGCGGGTTACGAGCAGTACTTC.

The genes are TRBV5-5 and TRBJ2-7; D possibly uses TRBD1 or TRBD2 (6 bases each). The V end lost 4 bases, the J end lost 6 bases, and 14 bases lay between the germline ends. Germline-derived CDR1 and CDR2 are SGHKS and YYEKEE (reference sequence). This CDR3 contains 13 residues. This CDR3 reads CASSTKGGGEQYF. The CDR3 coding sequence is TGTGCCAGCAGCACCAAGGGGGGAGGCGAGCAGTACTTC.

CDR3 nucleotide sequence: TGCAGCGTTGTAGCGGGGGTCACCGGGGAGCTGTTTTTT. It translates to CSVVAGVTGELFF. The rearrangement joins TRBV29-1 to TRBJ2-2; 9 bases match TRBD2. Looked up from germline, CDR1 is SQVTM and CDR2 is ANQGSEA. V shed 4 bases and J 4 bases; nucleotides not matched to a gene: 1. This CDR3 comprises 13 residues.

Notes on this clone: This CDR3 is also generated by other DNA sequences in the sample. The chain joins TRBV7-3 to TRBJ2-5; 16 bases line up with TRBD2. J gave up 4 bases and V 5 bases, and 7 bases lay outside the gene matches. The CDR3 totals 17 residues. Germline lookup yields CDR1 SGHTA and CDR2 FQGTGA. The CDR3 coding sequence is TGTGCCAGCAGCCCCCTGGGACTAGCGGGAGGGAGAGAGACCCAGTACTTC. Its protein product is CASSPLGLAGGRETQYF.